This T cell receptor beta chain was identified in a study of blood T cell repertoires in COVID-19 (dated by TCRdb to between 2020 and 2021). Describing the broader study: Samples covering the acute and convalescent phases of COVID-19 were provided by collaborators in the United States, Italy and Spain. The material from the prospective study consisted of cDNA or gDNA derived from T cells, B-cell-depleted T cells, or PBMCs. Subjects who had been exposed to COVID-19, were actively infected with it, or had recovered from it provided the deeply sampled blood TCRbeta repertoires that made up the dataset. The repertoires were made available in a free public database intended to serve as a resource for research on the immune response to SARS-CoV-2. The samples were drawn from two sources: the first 160 participants of the ongoing ImmuneRACE study, and 1,000 to 1,500 subjects contributed by 6 global collaborators. Sample metadata almost always included a de-identified subject ID, COVID-19 status, age in years and sex. Where available, HLA class I and class II types were taken from metadata supplied by the sample provider and were not determined by assay-based typing.

General study outcomes and caveats: The amount of clinical and demographic metadata varied by source and participant and was provided uncurated.

Enrolling through a virtual design, the prospective study's participants ranged in age from about 18 to 89 years and lived across 20 to 25 United States geographic areas. In the prospective study, participants were assigned to cohorts based on the clinical history participants reported in a screening survey and a study questionnaire. In the prospective study, whole blood, serum and a nasopharyngeal or oropharyngeal swab were collected from each participant by mobile phlebotomists. Prospective study participants could optionally give additional blood draws and questionnaires over an approximately two-month period. Blood samples from the prospective study were shipped frozen or at room temperature prior to DNA extraction. V trim: 5 bases; J trim: 0 bases; unmatched bases: 4. The CDR3 numbers 15 residues from cysteine through phenylalanine. Only CDR3 DNA is held: 45 bases, read in frame from base 1. CDR1 is given as MNHEY and CDR2 as SVGAGI, both from the germline V gene.

As regards this clone: What antigen it recognizes has not been identified. No base-level quality is on record; no much larger clone is a single base apart.

TCRbeta CDR3 regions were amplified from genomic DNA using the immunoSEQ Assay, a bias-controlled multiplex PCR. Per the source publication's procedure: The number of nucleated cells in each sample was estimated by amplification of reference gene primers within the assay. To quantify the absolute abundance of each unique TCRbeta CDR3 rearrangement, sequence reads were collapsed and filtered. Productive Simpson clonality was computed per sample as the square root of Simpson's diversity index over productive rearrangements. As stored in TCRdb, this immuneACCESS dataset retains in-frame rearrangements with V and J assigned. A fraction of the clones does not appear; measured against another copy, unresolved V genes explain less than half of the discrepancy, and the remainder lacks a known reason. V and J calls and clone size come straight from that table; D and trimming were deduced from the DNA. The sample has roughly 250,000 clones on record, just over 90% of them singletons. Of the sample, roughly 2% is held by the ten largest clones.

The V and J genes are TRBV6-5 and TRBJ2-1, with TRBD1 identical over 7 junction bases. The TCR comes from a woman between 40 and 55 years old with acute COVID-19. The sequenced sample was PBMCs or T cells enriched from blood (not recorded which). The nucleotides are TGTGCCAGCAGTAAAACAGGGGCCTCCTACAATGAGCAGTTCTTC. This codes for CASSKTGASYNEQFF.